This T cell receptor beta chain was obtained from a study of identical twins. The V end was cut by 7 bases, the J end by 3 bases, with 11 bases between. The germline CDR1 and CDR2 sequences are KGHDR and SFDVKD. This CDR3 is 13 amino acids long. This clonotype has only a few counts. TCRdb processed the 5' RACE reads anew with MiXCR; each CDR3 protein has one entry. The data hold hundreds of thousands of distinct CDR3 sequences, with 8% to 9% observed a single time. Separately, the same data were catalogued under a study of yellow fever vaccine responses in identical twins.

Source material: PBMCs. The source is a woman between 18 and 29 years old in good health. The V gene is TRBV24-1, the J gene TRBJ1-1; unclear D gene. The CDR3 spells CATRPPGDTEAFF. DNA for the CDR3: TGTGCCACCAGACCGCCCGGGGACACTGAAGCTTTCTTT.